This TCR beta chain was found in a study of T cell repertoires in cytomegalovirus infection. Study-wide context: Recently identified HLA-C-restricted CMV epitopes were used, and well-studied HLA-B-restricted CMV epitopes were used as well. Matching HLA type, along with CMV infection, was indicated by public TCR beta signatures.

With regard to this clonotype: Its antigen is not known.

TCRdb reanalysed the reads using MiXCR and keeps one entry per CDR3 protein. The profile shows some 590,000 distinct CDR3 sequences, around 40% of them singletons. Notes on the study in general: Totalled public TCR beta family frequency picked out people who carried CMV plus the relevant HLA. HLA-C-restricted CMV-specific TCR beta clonotypes were dominant in the ex vivo response.

The CDR3 length is 15 residues. V lost 2 bases and J 0 bases, leaving 9 bases between the germline ends. Material: cultured PBMCs, obtained from culture after CMV antigen stimulation. The chain employs TRBV12-3 or TRBV12-4 and TRBJ2-3; a possible D gene is TRBD1 (5 bases). The sequence came from a human donor in good health (CMV status not recorded). Some clones in this sample may be carry-over from other donors' samples. The CDR3 loop reads CASSLWGSSTDTQYF. In DNA form, the CDR3 reads TGTGCCAGCAGTTTATGGGGCAGTAGCACAGATACGCAGTATTTT.